The next 10 T cell receptor beta chains were all read from a single sample in a study of blood T cells in healthy people across ages. A sample-barcoded 5' primer and a J-beta primer mix were used in a second PCR of about 6 to 12 cycles. TCRdb reanalysed the 5' RACE reads using MiXCR and keeps one entry per CDR3 protein. This table has some 1,000,000 distinct CDR3 sequences, around 27% appearing once. This sample also appeared in a second study, on T cells of mothers and their children.

The specimen sequenced was blood. All receptors derive from a girl between 2 and 10 years old in good health.

The V and J genes are TRBV29-1 and TRBJ2-1; possible D gene TRBD1, 5 bases. In germline, CDR1 is SQVTM, CDR2 ANQGSEA. V lost 0 bases and J 2 bases, leaving 8 bases between the germline ends. The CDR3 consists of 14 residues. CDR3 coding DNA: TGCAGCGTTGAAGACAGGGCCGCCTACAATGAGCAGTTCTTC. Encoded protein: CSVEDRAAYNEQFF.

This clonotype was seen a handful of times. The V call is TRBV10-3, the J call TRBJ1-2; weak D call: TRBD1 (6 bases). V shed 3 bases and J shed 5 bases, with 13 bases lying between them. This CDR3 has 14 amino acids. Germline-derived CDR1 and CDR2 are ENHRY and SYGVKD. CDR3 in DNA: TGTGCCATCAGTGAACAGGGCGTATCTTATGGCTACACCTTC. Amino acids: CAISEQGVSYGYTF.

J is TRBJ2-1 and V is TRBV7-8; 12 nucleotides line up with TRBD1. Germline V CDR1 and CDR2: SGHVS, FQNEAQ. This CDR3 spans 15 amino acids. Trimming took 3 bases from V and 7 from J; bases not matched to a gene: 4. The CDR3 here is CASSFPGQGANEQFF. Written as DNA, the CDR3 is TGTGCCAGCAGCTTTCCGGGACAGGGGGCGAATGAGCAGTTCTTC.

This clonotype was counted between two and nine times. As DNA, the CDR3 is TGTGCCGCCATGACTAGCGGGAGTTTGAGGGAGCAGTTCTTC. Translation gives CAAMTSGSLREQFF. The rearrangement links TRBV10-3 to TRBJ2-5, with TRBD2 identical over 12 bases. The J call may not be correct, given that the DNA end is closer to TRBJ2-1. CDR1 is ENHRY, CDR2 SYGVKD, per germline. CDR3 size: 14 residues.

CDR3 sequence reads: CSVEGGGLAGEQETQYF. The CDR3 nucleotides read TGCAGCGTTGAAGGAGGGGGGCTAGCGGGGGAGCAAGAGACCCAGTACTTC. The gene calls are TRBV29-1 and TRBJ2-5; 10 positions agree with TRBD2. CDR1 and CDR2 from the germline V gene are SQVTM and ANQGSEA. The CDR3 contains 17 residues. The ends lost 1 base at V and 2 bases at J; junction bases unmatched: 10.

This clonotype was seen at least ten times. The chain has TRBV6-5 and TRBJ1-2, with a possible D match to TRBD1 (5 bases). V was pared by 2 bases and J by 6 bases, with 10 bases between. CDR1 is MNHEY and CDR2 is SVGAGI in the germline V gene. CDR3 length: 13 amino acids. CDR3 loop: CASSYDRGDGYTF. In nucleotides, the CDR3 is TGTGCCAGCAGTTACGATAGGGGAGATGGCTACACCTTC.

This rearrangement joins TRBV20-1 to TRBJ2-3; 9 nucleotides align to TRBD2. CDR1 and CDR2 (germline): DFQATT, SNEGSKA (reference sequence). The CDR3 runs 14 residues. Trimming at V came to 6 bases and at J to 4 bases, leaving 8 bases not matched to a gene. The chain's CDR3 is CSAVSEREADTQYF. CDR3 coding DNA: TGCAGTGCCGTTAGTGAGCGGGAGGCAGATACGCAGTATTTT.

This clonotype was recorded a few times. The rearrangement links TRBV12-3 or TRBV12-4 to TRBJ2-7; D ambiguous. The CDR3 totals 12 residues. V shed 10 bases and J shed 4 bases, with 14 bases lying between them. CDR3 amino acids: CAISDVGYEQYF. CDR3 DNA: TGTGCCATCTCTGACGTTGGATACGAGCAGTACTTC.

The chain links TRBV5-1 to TRBJ1-6, with D possibly TRBD1 on 6 matching bases. V was shortened by 0 bases and J by 9 bases, with 13 bases between the two germline ends. The V gene's germline CDR1 is SGHRS and CDR2 YFSETQ. The CDR3 sequence is 15 residues long. The CDR3: CASSLDGDTRSPLHF. CDR3 DNA sequence: TGCGCCAGCAGCTTGGACGGGGACACCCGTTCACCCCTCCACTTT.

This clonotype has more than one count but fewer than ten. This chain links TRBV20-1 with TRBJ2-7, with a weak D call TRBD1 (6 bases). V was cut by 2 bases and J by 3 bases, with 17 bases left in between. Germline values: CDR1 DFQATT, CDR2 SNEGSKA (reference sequence). This CDR3 comprises 15 residues. CDR3 region: CSARPRTAPSYEQYF. In DNA, the CDR3 is TGCAGTGCTAGACCCCGGACAGCCCCTAGCTACGAGCAGTACTTC.